This T cell receptor beta chain was captured by sequencing in a study of human T cells and chemical hapten exposure. Each CDR3 protein gets one entry after TCRdb re-called the RACE reads with MiXCR. The sample yields roughly 380,000 distinct CDR3 sequences, around 6% seen once. From germline, CDR1 is SEHNR and CDR2 FQNEAQ (reference sequence). The V gene end was trimmed by 0 bases and the J gene end by 2 bases; junction bases not matched to a gene: 5. CDR3 size: 16 residues. Study-level findings and limits: Expanded TCR counts at PT1 went up together with patch test score, a positive correlation. TCRs at high frequency, those above 1 in 1000, did not change with DPC sensitization.

This clonotype was counted at least ten times. Its antigen is not known. The time point was: patch test 2, 6 weeks after DPC sensitization. This sample's treatment: therapeutic diphenylcyclopropenone sensitization with weekly scalp DPC. People who gave samples had alopecia, were 18 to 70 years old, and were suitable for DPC. The sample here was whole blood, taken in connection with sensitization to the hapten diphenylcyclopropenone (DPC). V gene TRBV7-9 combines with J gene TRBJ2-3; 7 bases line up with TRBD1. The TCR comes from a woman in her late teens or twenties with alopecia areata. Some clones in this sample may be carry-over from other donors' samples. The CDR3 region has the DNA TGTGCCAGCAGCTTAGCCGGGACAGACCCCACAGATACGCAGTATTTT. As protein: CASSLAGTDPTDTQYF.